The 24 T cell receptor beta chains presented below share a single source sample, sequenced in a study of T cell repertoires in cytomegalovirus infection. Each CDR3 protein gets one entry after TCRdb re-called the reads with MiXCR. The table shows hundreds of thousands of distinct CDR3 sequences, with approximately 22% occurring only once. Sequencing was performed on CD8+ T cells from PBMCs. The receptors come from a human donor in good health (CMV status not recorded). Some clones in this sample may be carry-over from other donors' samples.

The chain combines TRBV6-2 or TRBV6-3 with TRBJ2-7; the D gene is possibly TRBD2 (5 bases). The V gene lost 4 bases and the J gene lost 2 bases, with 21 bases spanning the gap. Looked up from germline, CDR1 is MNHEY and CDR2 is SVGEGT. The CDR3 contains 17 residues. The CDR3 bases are TGTGCCAGCAGTTTTCCTCCAACGAGGCGGAGGACCTACGAGCAGTACTTC. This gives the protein CASSFPPTRRRTYEQYF.

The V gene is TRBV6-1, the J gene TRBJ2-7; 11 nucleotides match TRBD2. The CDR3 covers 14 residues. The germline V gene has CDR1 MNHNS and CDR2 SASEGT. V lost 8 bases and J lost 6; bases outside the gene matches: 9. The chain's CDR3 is CASALSGGAGEQYF. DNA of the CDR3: TGTGCCAGCGCACTTAGCGGGGGGGCTGGCGAGCAGTACTTC.

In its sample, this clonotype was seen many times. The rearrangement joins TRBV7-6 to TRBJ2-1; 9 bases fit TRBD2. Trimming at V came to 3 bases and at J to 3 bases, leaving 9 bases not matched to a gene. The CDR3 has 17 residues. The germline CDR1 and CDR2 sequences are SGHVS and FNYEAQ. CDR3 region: CASSLAGSGGYYNEQFF. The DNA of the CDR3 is TGTGCCAGCAGCTTGGCCGGCAGCGGGGGGTACTACAATGAGCAGTTCTTC.

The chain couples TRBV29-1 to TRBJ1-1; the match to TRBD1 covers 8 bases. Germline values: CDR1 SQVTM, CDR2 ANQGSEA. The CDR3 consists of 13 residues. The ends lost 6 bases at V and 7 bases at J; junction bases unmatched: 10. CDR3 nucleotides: TGCAGCGTGGTTCCCCAGGGGGCGTTTGAAGCTTTCTTT. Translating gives CSVVPQGAFEAFF.

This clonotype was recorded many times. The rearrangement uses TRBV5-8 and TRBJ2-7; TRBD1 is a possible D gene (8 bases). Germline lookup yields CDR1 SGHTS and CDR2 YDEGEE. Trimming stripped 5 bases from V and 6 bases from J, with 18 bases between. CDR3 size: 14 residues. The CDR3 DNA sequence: TGTGCCAGCAGTCGGCGGGGGACAGGTCGCGAGCAGTACTTC. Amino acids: CASSRRGTGREQYF.

The CDR3 sequence: CASSEFLVGGGTNEKLFF. DNA for the CDR3: TGTGCCAGCAGTGAATTTTTGGTCGGGGGCGGTACTAATGAAAAACTGTTTTTT. The chain recombines TRBV2 with TRBJ1-4; weak D call: TRBD1 (6 bases). Germline V gene sequence: CDR1 SNHLY, CDR2 FYNNEI. The CDR3 covers 18 residues. Trimming left V 2 bases short and J 2 bases short, with 18 bases between.

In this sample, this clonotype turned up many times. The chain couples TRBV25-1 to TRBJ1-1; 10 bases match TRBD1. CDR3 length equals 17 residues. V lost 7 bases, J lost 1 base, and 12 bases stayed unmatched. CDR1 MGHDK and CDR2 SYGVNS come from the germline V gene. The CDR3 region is CASIAGGQGIPNTEAFF. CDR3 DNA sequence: TGTGCCAGCATCGCTGGGGGACAGGGGATTCCGAACACTGAAGCTTTCTTT.

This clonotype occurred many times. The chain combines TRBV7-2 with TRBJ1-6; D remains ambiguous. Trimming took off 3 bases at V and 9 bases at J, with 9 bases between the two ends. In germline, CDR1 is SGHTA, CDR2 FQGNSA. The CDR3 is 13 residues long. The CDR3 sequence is CASSFLMGSPLHF. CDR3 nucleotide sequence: TGTGCCAGCAGCTTTTTGATGGGTTCACCCCTCCACTTT.

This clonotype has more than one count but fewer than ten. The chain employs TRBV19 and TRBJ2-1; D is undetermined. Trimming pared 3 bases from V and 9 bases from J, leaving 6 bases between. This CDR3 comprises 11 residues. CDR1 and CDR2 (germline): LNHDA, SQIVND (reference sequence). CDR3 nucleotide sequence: TGTGCCAGTAGTATGGGCGGTGAGCAGTTCTTC. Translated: CASSMGGEQFF.

The CDR3 nucleotides read TGTGCCAGCAGTTCCGGGACGGGACCTTATAGCAATCAGCCCCAGCATTTT. It is translated as CASSSGTGPYSNQPQHF. The rearrangement links TRBV6-1 to TRBJ1-5, with a weak D call TRBD1 (5 bases). Per germline, CDR1 MNHNS and CDR2 SASEGT. Trimming took 5 bases from V and 0 from J, leaving 17 bases between them. The CDR3 has 17 amino acids.

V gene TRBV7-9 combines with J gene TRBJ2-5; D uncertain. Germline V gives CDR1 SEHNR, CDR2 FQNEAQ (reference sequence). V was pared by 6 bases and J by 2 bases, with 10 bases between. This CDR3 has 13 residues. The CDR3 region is CASRTTAQETQYF. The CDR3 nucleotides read TGTGCCAGCAGAACGACGGCTCAAGAGACCCAGTACTTC. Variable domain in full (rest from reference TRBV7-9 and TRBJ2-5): DTGVSQNPRHKITKRGQNVTFRCDPISEHNRLYWYRQTLGQGPEFLTYFQNEAQLEKSRLLSDRFSAERPKGSFSTLEIQRTEQGDSAMYLCASRTTAQETQYFGPGTRLLVL.

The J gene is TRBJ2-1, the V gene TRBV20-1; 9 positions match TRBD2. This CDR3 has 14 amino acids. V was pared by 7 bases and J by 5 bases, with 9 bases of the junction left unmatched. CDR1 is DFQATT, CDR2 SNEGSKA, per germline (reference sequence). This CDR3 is CSGPVSGGHNEQFF. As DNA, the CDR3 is TGCAGTGGCCCGGTCAGCGGGGGGCACAATGAGCAGTTCTTC.

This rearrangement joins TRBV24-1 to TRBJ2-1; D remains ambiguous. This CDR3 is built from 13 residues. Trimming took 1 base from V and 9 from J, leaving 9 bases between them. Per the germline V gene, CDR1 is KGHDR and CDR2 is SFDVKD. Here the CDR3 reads CATSDLIGPEQFF. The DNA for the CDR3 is TGTGCCACCAGTGATTTAATCGGGCCTGAGCAGTTCTTC.

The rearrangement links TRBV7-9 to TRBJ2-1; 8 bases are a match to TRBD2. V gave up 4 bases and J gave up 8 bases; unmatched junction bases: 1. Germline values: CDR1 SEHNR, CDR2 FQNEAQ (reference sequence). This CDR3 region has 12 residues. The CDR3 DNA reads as TGTGCCAGCAGCTACGGGGGGGATGAGCAGTTCTTC. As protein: CASSYGGDEQFF.

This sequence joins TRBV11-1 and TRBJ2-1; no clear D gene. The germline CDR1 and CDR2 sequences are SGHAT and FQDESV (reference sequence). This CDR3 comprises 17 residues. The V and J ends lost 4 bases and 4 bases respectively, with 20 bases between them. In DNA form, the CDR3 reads TGTGCCAGCAGCTCAAGGGTGGTCAGCGACGGATACAATGAGCAGTTCTTC. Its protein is CASSSRVVSDGYNEQFF.

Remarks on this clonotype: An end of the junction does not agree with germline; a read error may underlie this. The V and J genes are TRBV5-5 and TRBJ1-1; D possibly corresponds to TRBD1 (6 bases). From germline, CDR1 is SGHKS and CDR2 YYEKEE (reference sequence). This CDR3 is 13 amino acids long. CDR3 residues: CARSLGQGTEAFF. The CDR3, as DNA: TGTGCCAGAAGCTTGGGTCAGGGGACTGAAGCTTTCTTT.

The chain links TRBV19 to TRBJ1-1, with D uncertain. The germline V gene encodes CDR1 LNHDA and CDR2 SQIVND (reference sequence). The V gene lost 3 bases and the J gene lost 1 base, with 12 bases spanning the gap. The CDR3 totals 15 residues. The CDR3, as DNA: TGTGCCAGTAGTATCGTACTCAACCAGAACACTGAAGCTTTCTTT. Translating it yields CASSIVLNQNTEAFF.

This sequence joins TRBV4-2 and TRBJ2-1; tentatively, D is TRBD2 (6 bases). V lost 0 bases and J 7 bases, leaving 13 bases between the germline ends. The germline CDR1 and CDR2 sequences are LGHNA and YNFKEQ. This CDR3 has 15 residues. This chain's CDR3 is CASSQELAGRNEQFF. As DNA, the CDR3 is TGTGCCAGCAGCCAAGAACTGGCGGGGAGAAATGAGCAGTTCTTC.

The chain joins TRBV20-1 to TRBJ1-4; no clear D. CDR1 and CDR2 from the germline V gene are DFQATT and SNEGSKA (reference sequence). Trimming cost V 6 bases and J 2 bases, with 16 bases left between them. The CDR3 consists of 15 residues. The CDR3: CSANLHGETNEKLFF. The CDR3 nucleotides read TGCAGTGCCAACTTACACGGCGAGACTAATGAAAAACTGTTTTTT.

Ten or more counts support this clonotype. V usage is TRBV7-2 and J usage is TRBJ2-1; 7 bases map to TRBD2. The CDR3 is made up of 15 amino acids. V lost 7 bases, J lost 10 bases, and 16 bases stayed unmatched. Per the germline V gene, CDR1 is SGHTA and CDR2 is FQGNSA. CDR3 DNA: TGTGCCAGCAACTCGCCGGGACTATACATCTCGGAGCAGTTCTTC. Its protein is CASNSPGLYISEQFF.

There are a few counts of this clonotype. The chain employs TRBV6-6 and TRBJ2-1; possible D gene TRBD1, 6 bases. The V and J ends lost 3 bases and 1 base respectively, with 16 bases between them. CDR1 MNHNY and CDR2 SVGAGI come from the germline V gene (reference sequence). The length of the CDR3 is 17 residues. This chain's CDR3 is CASSYYFRDKSYNEQFF. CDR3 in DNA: TGTGCCAGCAGTTATTACTTCCGGGACAAGTCCTACAATGAGCAGTTCTTC.

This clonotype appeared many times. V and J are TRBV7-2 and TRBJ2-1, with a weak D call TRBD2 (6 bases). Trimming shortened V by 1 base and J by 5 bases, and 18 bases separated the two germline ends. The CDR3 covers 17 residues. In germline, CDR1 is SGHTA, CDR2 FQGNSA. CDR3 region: CASSLDNWAGSDNEQFF. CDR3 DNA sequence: TGTGCCAGCAGCTTAGATAATTGGGCGGGGTCGGACAATGAGCAGTTCTTC.

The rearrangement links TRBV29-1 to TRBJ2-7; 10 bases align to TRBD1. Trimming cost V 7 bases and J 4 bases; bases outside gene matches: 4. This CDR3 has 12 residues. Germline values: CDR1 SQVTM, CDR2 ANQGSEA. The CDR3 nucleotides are TGCAGCGCCCGGACAGGGGGTTACGAGCAGTACTTC. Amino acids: CSARTGGYEQYF.

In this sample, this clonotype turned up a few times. For the CDR3, the DNA is TGTGCCAGCACACCCACAGGAGTCGGCTACACCTTC. Encoded protein: CASTPTGVGYTF. The chain carries TRBV11-2 and TRBJ1-2; a weak D match, TRBD1 (5 bases). This CDR3 contains 12 residues. The germline CDR1 and CDR2 sequences are SGHAT and FQNNGV. Trimming shortened V by 7 bases and J by 8 bases, and 14 bases separated the two germline ends.